This T cell receptor beta chain was identified during a study of shared clonotypes between healthy human individuals (TCRdb year 2020). Concerning the study at large: The cohort comprised two women and three men aged 18 to 49 years. Blood TCR repertoires of about 5 healthy adults were deeply sequenced to estimate repertoire size and the extent of clonotype sharing between individuals. Each donor's leukapheresis produced roughly between roughly 0.85 and 10 billion PBMCs. Per donor, three plates each were used for CD4 naive and CD4 memory, two for CD8 naive, and one for CD8 memory. Libraries were prepared and TCR repertoires were sequenced by different laboratories using diverse techniques, in order to increase sequencing depth and limit assay-specific biases. The study at large found these results: Clonotypes shared by all four sorted-subset donors showed higher generation probabilities than non-shared clonotypes. Pairwise subsampling indicated that sequencing depth was expected to affect the degree of clonotype sharing among donors. Rarefaction of sorted-subset datasets indicated incomplete sequencing despite the large sequencing depth. Across a few donors, roughly 5% of naive CD4, 3% to 3.5% of naive CD8, 2% to 2.5% of memory CD4, and under 0.45% of memory CD8 clonotypes were shared. Because the study included a small number of donors, the genetic and exposure-history diversity represented was limited. Sampling was restricted to blood, and TCR repertoires in tissue are likely to differ from TCR repertoires in blood. Naive subsets generally had larger estimated clonotype richness than memory subsets did.

Using the deep immunoSEQ assay, multiplex PCR amplified TCR CDR3 regions from genomic DNA. For each cell subset, the extracted genomic DNA was distributed evenly across all wells of several immunoSEQ 96-well plates, and each plate served as one replicate. Each replicate PCR for sorted subsets received approximately 200 ng genomic DNA, equal to about 29,000 T cell genomes. The purified libraries were quantified using a Qubit 3.0 fluorometer, sized with a Bioanalyzer 2100, and then quantified again using the KAPA Library Quantification kit. A separate single-read 150-cycle Illumina NextSeq 550 flow cell was used to sequence each immunoSEQ 96-well plate. The study's own analysis went as follows. The immunoSEQ output contained only junctional sequences without quality scores, so filtering could not match that applied to full-length reads. Sequences were annotated with PyIR, a Python wrapper for IgBLAST v1.9, and V/J genes and CDR3 were assigned using IMGT germline references. Reads were filtered out if the reads had weak V/J assignments (E-value above 1e-6), no CDR3, stop codons, out-of-frame junctions, or ambiguous translated residues. V3J clonotypes were defined by identical inferred V gene, J gene, and CDR3 amino acid sequence. Percentage overlap between repertoires was calculated by dividing the number of shared unique clonotypes by the size of the smaller repertoire. Repertoire richness was assessed with RTK rarefaction, the Chao1 estimator, and Recon v2.1 estimates of unobserved clonotypes. For all TCRbeta clonotypes obtained by the gDNA method from a few donors, generation probabilities were computed with OLGA. This is the immuneACCESS table as TCRdb keeps it, with only in-frame sequences that have V and J called. A part of the clones is gone; compared with another copy, unresolved V genes explain less than half, and the rest is unexplained. The V and J calls and clone size come from that table; D and trimming were worked out from the DNA. The sample profile shows about 2 million clones; 95% of them were found once. 0.13% of the sample is in the top ten clones.

Remarks on this clone: The target of this receptor is not known. No much larger clone is present one base from it, and per-base qualities are unavailable. Other DNA sequences within the sample encode an identical CDR3.

The donors were healthy, HIV-negative adults who had no recently reported acute infections or vaccinations. All donors were Caucasian adults living in Nashville, Tennessee, USA. Magnetic negative selection was used to enrich CD4+ T cells, after which naive cells were positively selected on CD45RA and the negative fraction became the memory subset. Blood was obtained by leukapheresis, after which PBMCs were separated by Ficoll-Histopaque density gradient centrifugation and cryopreserved in liquid nitrogen vapor phase. Analytical flow cytometry was used to check the purity and quantity of each magnetically sorted T cell population. Each sorted fraction had its genomic DNA isolated and then quantified by UV absorbance on a Nanodrop 2000c. The clonotype originates from a man aged 18 to 30 in good health. Sequences were obtained from naive CD4+ T cells sorted from blood. What this sample's cell subset or site label stands for: CD45RA+ positively selected.

The nucleotide sequence reads as follows: TGTGCCAGCAGCCGGACAGGGAACCAGCCCCAGCATTTT. This encodes CASSRTGNQPQHF. The chain employs TRBV6-5 and TRBJ1-5, with 8 bases matching TRBD1. CDR1 MNHEY and CDR2 SVGAGI were looked up in the germline V gene. Here V drops 6 bases and J drops 7 bases, and the junction holds 5 bases not matched to any gene. The CDR3 covers 13 residues, taking in both the cysteine and the phenylalanine. Solely the CDR3 DNA is kept, with 39 bases framed from the first base.